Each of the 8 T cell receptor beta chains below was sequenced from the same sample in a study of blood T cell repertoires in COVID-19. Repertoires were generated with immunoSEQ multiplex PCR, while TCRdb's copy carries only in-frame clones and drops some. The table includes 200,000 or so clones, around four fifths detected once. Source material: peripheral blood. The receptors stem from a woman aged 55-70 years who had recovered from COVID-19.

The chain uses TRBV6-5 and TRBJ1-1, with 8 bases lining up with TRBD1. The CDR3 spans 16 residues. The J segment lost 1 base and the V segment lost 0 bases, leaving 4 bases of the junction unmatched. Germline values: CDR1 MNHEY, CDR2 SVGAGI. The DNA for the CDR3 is TGTGCCAGCAGTTACTCGGGGACAGGTTGGAACACTGAAGCTTTCTTT. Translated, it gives CASSYSGTGWNTEAFF.

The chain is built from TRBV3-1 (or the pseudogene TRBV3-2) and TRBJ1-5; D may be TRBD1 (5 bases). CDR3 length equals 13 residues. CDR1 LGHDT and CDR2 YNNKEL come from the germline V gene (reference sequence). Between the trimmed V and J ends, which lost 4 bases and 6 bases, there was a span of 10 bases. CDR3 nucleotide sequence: TGTGCCAGCAGCCTAAGGCAGGGTCAGCCCCAGCATTTT. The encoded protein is CASSLRQGQPQHF.

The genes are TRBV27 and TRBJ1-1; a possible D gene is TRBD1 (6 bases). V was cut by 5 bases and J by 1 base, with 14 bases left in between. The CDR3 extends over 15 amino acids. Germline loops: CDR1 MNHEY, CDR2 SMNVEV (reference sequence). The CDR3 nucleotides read TGTGCCAGCAGTCCAGGGGACGTTCGGAACACTGAAGCTTTCTTT. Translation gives CASSPGDVRNTEAFF.

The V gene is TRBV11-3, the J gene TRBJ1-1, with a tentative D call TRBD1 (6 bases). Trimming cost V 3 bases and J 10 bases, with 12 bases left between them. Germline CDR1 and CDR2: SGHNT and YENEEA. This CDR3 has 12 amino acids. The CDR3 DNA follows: TGTGCCAGCAGCTTCACAGGGAGTCGAGCTTTCTTT. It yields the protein CASSFTGSRAFF.

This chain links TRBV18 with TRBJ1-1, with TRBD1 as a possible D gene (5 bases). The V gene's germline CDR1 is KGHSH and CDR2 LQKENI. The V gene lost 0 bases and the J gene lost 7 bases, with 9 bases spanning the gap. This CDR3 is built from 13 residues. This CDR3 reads CASSPPVDSEAFF. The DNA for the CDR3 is TGTGCCAGCTCACCACCGGTCGACAGTGAAGCTTTCTTT.

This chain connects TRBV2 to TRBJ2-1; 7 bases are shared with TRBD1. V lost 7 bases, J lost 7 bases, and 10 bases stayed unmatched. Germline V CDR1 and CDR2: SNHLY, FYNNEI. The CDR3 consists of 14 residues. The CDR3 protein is CASKRGPASNEQFF. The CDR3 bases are TGTGCCAGCAAAAGGGGGCCGGCTTCGAATGAGCAGTTCTTC.

The CDR3 sequence: CASSLERQGDNEQFF. Here the CDR3 DNA reads TGTGCCAGCAGCTTGGAGAGGCAGGGTGACAATGAGCAGTTCTTC. The chain employs TRBV5-4 and TRBJ2-1, with a weak D call TRBD1 (5 bases). The CDR3 length is 15 residues. Trimming cost V 0 bases and J 5 bases, with 12 bases left between them. Germline CDR1 and CDR2: SGHNT and YYREEE (reference sequence).

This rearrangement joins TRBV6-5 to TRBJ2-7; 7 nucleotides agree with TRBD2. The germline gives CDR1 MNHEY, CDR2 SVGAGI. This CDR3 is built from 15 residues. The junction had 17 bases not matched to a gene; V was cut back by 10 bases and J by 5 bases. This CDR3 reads CATAARAGSLDEQYF. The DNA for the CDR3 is TGTGCCACCGCGGCGAGAGCGGGGTCACTCGACGAGCAGTACTTC.